Listed here are 32 T cell receptor beta chains from one sample, sequenced in a study of T-cell memory formation after mild COVID-19. TCRdb analysed the 5' RACE reads with MiXCR anew, one entry per CDR3 protein. The table has about 430,000 distinct CDR3 sequences, around 24% seen once. The specimen was PBMCs or a T cell subset sorted from them (not recorded which). The receptor set was obtained from an adult woman who had mild COVID-19 (a few samples of this study predate the infection). Cell type and time point are not known.

The CDR3 DNA reads as TGTGCCAGCAGGCGCCTAGGGGTGACTGAAGCTTTCTTT. Residues: CASRRLGVTEAFF. The rearrangement uses TRBV5-5 and TRBJ1-1; TRBD1 might be the D (5 bases). The CDR3 contains 13 residues. V dropped 5 bases and J dropped 5 bases, with 13 bases sitting between them. Germline assignment: CDR1 SGHKS and CDR2 YYEKEE (reference sequence).

The V gene is TRBV18, the J gene TRBJ2-1; D is perhaps TRBD1 (6 bases). Trimming shortened V by 6 bases and J by 9 bases, and 15 bases separated the two germline ends. Germline V gives CDR1 KGHSH, CDR2 LQKENI. The CDR3 runs to 13 residues. The CDR3 loop reads CASSLQGMREQFF. The CDR3 coding sequence is TGTGCCAGCTCCCTTCAGGGGATGCGTGAGCAGTTCTTC.

This clonotype was observed a single time. V gene TRBV7-2 combines with J gene TRBJ1-5; no definite D call. The CDR3 runs to 14 residues. Germline CDR1 SGHTA, CDR2 FQGNSA. Trimming removed 3 bases from V and 3 bases from J, with 9 bases in between. This CDR3 is CASSLWAPNQPQHF. CDR3 DNA sequence: TGTGCCAGCAGCTTGTGGGCCCCCAATCAGCCCCAGCATTTT.

The CDR3 DNA sequence: TGTGCCAGCAGTCGCGTCCCGGGACAGGCCTACGAGCAGTACTTC. Protein sequence: CASSRVPGQAYEQYF. This chain links TRBV2 with TRBJ2-7; 8 bases align to TRBD1. CDR1 and CDR2 (germline): SNHLY, FYNNEI. CDR3 size: 15 residues. The trim removed 5 bases at V and 2 bases at J, leaving 8 bases unmatched.

The chain uses TRBV12-3 or TRBV12-4 and TRBJ1-2, with unresolved D. V was cut by 2 bases and J by 14 bases, with 21 bases left in between. There are 14 residues in the CDR3. As DNA, the CDR3 is TGTGCCAGCAGTTTACGTCGGGTTAGCGGGGTTACGACCTTC. This gives the protein CASSLRRVSGVTTF.

The chain has TRBV9 and TRBJ2-1, with TRBD1 matching over 9 bases. The J segment lost 8 bases and the V segment lost 3 bases, leaving 9 bases of the junction unmatched. This CDR3 is 15 amino acids long. Germline V gives CDR1 SGDLS, CDR2 YYNGEE. DNA of the CDR3: TGTGCCAGCAGCGCCTCCGGGACAGGGTCTCATGAGCAGTTCTTC. Translated: CASSASGTGSHEQFF.

The V call is TRBV6-1, the J call TRBJ2-7; D is undetermined. Per the germline V gene, CDR1 is MNHNS and CDR2 is SASEGT. V lost 6 bases to trimming and J lost 6 bases, with 12 bases between them. The CDR3 has 12 amino acids. CDR3 nucleotides: TGTGCCAGCAGCCGTCCCTTGGGCGAGCAGTACTTC. Translation gives CASSRPLGEQYF.

The sample holds a few counts of this clonotype. The chain is built from TRBV4-3 and TRBJ2-1; no reliable D call. In germline, CDR1 is LGHNA, CDR2 YSLEER. V was cut by 0 bases and J by 5 bases, with 5 bases left in between. The CDR3 sequence is 13 residues long. CDR3 DNA sequence: TGCGCCAGCAGCCAAGATTTAGACAATGAGCAGTTCTTC. This gives the protein CASSQDLDNEQFF.

This clonotype appeared a few times. The V call is TRBV5-6, the J call TRBJ2-5; perhaps TRBD2 as D (7 bases). Per germline, CDR1 SGHDT and CDR2 YYEEEE. Trimming cost V 4 bases and J 5 bases, with 18 bases left between them. There are 15 residues in the CDR3. CDR3 coding DNA: TGTGCCAGCAGCCTCCGGGGAGGGGGGGCTGAGACCCAGTACTTC. Protein: CASSLRGGGAETQYF.

The rearrangement uses TRBV29-1 and TRBJ2-3; no reliable D call. Trimming took off 2 bases at V and 4 bases at J, with 10 bases between the two ends. The CDR3 covers 13 residues. Germline CDR1 reads SQVTM; CDR2 reads ANQGSEA. The CDR3 sequence is CSVEFEWADTQYF. The CDR3 coding sequence is TGCAGCGTTGAATTCGAGTGGGCAGATACGCAGTATTTT.

CDR3 amino acids: CASSPPAGAGYHEQFF. The CDR3 bases are TGTGCCAGCTCACCTCCGGCAGGTGCGGGGTACCATGAGCAGTTCTTC. The J gene is TRBJ2-1, the V gene TRBV18; tentatively, D is TRBD2 (6 bases). V gave up 3 bases and J gave up 8 bases, with 20 bases separating them. The germline gives CDR1 KGHSH, CDR2 LQKENI. The CDR3 covers 16 residues.

The chain couples TRBV3-1 to TRBJ2-7; D unclear. CDR1 is LGHDT, CDR2 YNNKEL, per germline (reference sequence). With 3 bases removed from V and 2 bases from J, the gap between germline ends came to 11 bases. The CDR3 sequence is 14 residues long. The CDR3 region is CASSHQEGTYEQYF. The DNA for the CDR3 is TGTGCCAGCAGCCATCAGGAAGGGACCTACGAGCAGTACTTC.

The sample holds a few counts of this clonotype. The V call is TRBV25-1, the J call TRBJ1-1, with D maybe TRBD1 (6 bases). CDR1 MGHDK and CDR2 SYGVNS come from the germline V gene. This CDR3 has 15 amino acids. V lost 4 bases and J lost 3, with 15 bases in between. The CDR3 DNA follows: TGTGCCAGCAGTGGCCTTGCAGGGGCTTACACTGAAGCTTTCTTT. Its protein is CASSGLAGAYTEAFF.

A few counts support this clonotype. The chain combines TRBV20-1 with TRBJ1-2; a weak D match, TRBD1 (5 bases). Germline V gene lookup returns CDR1 DFQATT and CDR2 SNEGSKA (reference sequence). V was trimmed by 6 bases and J by 4 bases, leaving 15 bases between them. This CDR3 is built from 13 residues. The CDR3 DNA follows: TGCAGTGCGCAACCCTTGGGGGGCTATGGCTACACCTTC. It translates to CSAQPLGGYGYTF.

The rearrangement uses TRBV12-3 or TRBV12-4 and TRBJ1-3; tentative D call: TRBD1 (5 bases). The CDR3 has 15 amino acids. V shed 5 bases and J shed 9 bases, with 20 bases lying between them. The CDR3 region has the DNA TGTGCCAGCAGTCCCGCAGGGACCGCTCAGGTCACCATATATTTT. Translating it yields CASSPAGTAQVTIYF.

The chain has TRBV24-1 and TRBJ1-5; D not certain. The length of the CDR3 is 12 residues. V dropped 3 bases and J dropped 3 bases, with 2 bases sitting between them. Germline V gene sequence: CDR1 KGHDR, CDR2 SFDVKD. CDR3 bases: TGTGCCACCAGTGATCCCAATCAGCCCCAGCATTTT. Its translation is CATSDPNQPQHF.

This clonotype was seen only a few times. V is TRBV12-3 or TRBV12-4 and J is TRBJ2-6, with a tentative D call TRBD1 (5 bases). Between the trimmed V and J ends, which lost 6 bases and 2 bases, there was a span of 14 bases. This CDR3 is 16 amino acids long. Written as DNA, the CDR3 is TGTGCCAGCAGCCCCTTAGTCAGGGCTGGGGCCAACGTCCTGACTTTC. It specifies CASSPLVRAGANVLTF.

The V and J genes are TRBV21-1 and TRBJ1-1. TRBV21-1 is deemed a pseudogene. This CDR3 is built from 18 residues. The chain's CDR3 is CASSKVIRVGTRNTEAFF. DNA of the CDR3: TGTGCCAGCAGCAAAGTAATCAGGGTGGGGACGAGGAACACTGAAGCTTTCTTT.

The rearrangement uses TRBV7-9 and TRBJ2-3, with D perhaps matching TRBD2 (6 bases). The CDR3 contains 13 residues. V was trimmed by 5 bases and J by 5 bases, leaving 11 bases between them. From germline, CDR1 is SEHNR and CDR2 FQNEAQ (reference sequence). The DNA for the CDR3 is TGTGCCAGCAGCCCATGGGGGGAAGATACGCAGTATTTT. This sequence encodes CASSPWGEDTQYF.

V and J are TRBV6-5 and TRBJ1-6; the D is unclear. CDR3 length equals 18 residues. Germline CDR1 reads MNHEY; CDR2 reads SVGAGI. V lost 2 bases and J lost 8, with 22 bases in between. The CDR3 sequence: CASSYRERRELEDSPLHF. CDR3 nucleotides: TGTGCCAGCAGTTACCGGGAAAGAAGGGAGCTTGAAGATTCACCCCTCCACTTT.

This clonotype was seen a handful of times. The chain employs TRBV5-1 and TRBJ2-3; D unresolved. There are 15 residues in the CDR3. From germline, CDR1 is SGHRS and CDR2 YFSETQ. V was trimmed by 4 bases and J by 0 bases, leaving 12 bases between them. The CDR3 sequence is CASSLALTSTDTQYF. The DNA for the CDR3 is TGCGCCAGCAGCCTGGCATTAACTAGCACAGATACGCAGTATTTT.

The chain carries TRBV11-2 and TRBJ2-7; 7 bases match TRBD2. CDR1 is SGHAT and CDR2 is FQNNGV in the germline V gene. The CDR3 covers 15 residues. J was trimmed by 6 bases and V by 2 bases; bases with no gene match: 10. CDR3 loop: CASSLHEAGEGEQYF. Here the CDR3 DNA reads TGTGCCAGCAGCTTACATGAGGCGGGAGAGGGCGAGCAGTACTTC.

The chain links TRBV6-5 to TRBJ2-3; TRBD2 aligns across 11 bases. Trimming cost V 7 bases and J 5 bases; bases outside gene matches: 8. CDR3 length: 15 amino acids. Germline V gene lookup returns CDR1 MNHEY and CDR2 SVGAGI. CDR3 residues: CASKDSGGAVDTQYF. Written as DNA, the CDR3 is TGTGCCAGCAAAGATAGCGGGGGGGCCGTAGATACGCAGTATTTT.

This clonotype was picked up a small number of times. V usage is TRBV30 and J usage is TRBJ1-1; D unresolved. Germline V gene lookup returns CDR1 GTSNPN and CDR2 SVGIG (reference sequence). Trimming stripped 1 base from V and 2 bases from J, with 8 bases between. This CDR3 contains 13 residues. Here the CDR3 reads CAWSGPGNTEAFF. The CDR3 DNA reads as TGTGCCTGGAGTGGACCCGGAAACACTGAAGCTTTCTTT. The whole variable domain, filled in from reference TRBV30 and TRBJ1-1, reads SQTIHQWPATLVQPVGSPLSLECTVEGTSNPNLYWYRQAAGRGLQLLFYSVGIGQISSEVPQNLSASRPQDRQFILSSKKLLLSDSGFYLCAWSGPGNTEAFFGQGTRLTVV.

The chain recombines TRBV30 with TRBJ2-5; TRBD1 matches at 12 bases. J was trimmed by 5 bases and V by 2 bases; bases with no gene match: 6. The CDR3 covers 15 residues. Germline V gene data show CDR1 as GTSNPN and CDR2 as SVGIG (reference sequence). The CDR3 DNA reads as TGTGCCTGGAGTACCGGGACAGGGGGCCGGGAGACCCAGTACTTC. This codes for CAWSTGTGGRETQYF.

This clonotype has only a few counts. Since a much larger clone is just one base distant, this may be a read error. The chain has TRBV12-3 or TRBV12-4 and TRBJ2-1, with 9 positions matching TRBD2. The CDR3 contains 14 residues. Unmatched junction bases numbered 3, after V lost 6 bases and J lost 3 bases. CDR3 sequence: CASSPAGGYNEQFF. CDR3 bases: TGTGCCAGCAGCCCAGCGGGAGGCTACAATGAGCAGTTCTTC.

This clonotype has more than one count but fewer than ten. V and J are TRBV5-1 and TRBJ1-1; TRBD1 is a possible D gene (5 bases). Trimming shortened V by 4 bases and J by 8 bases, and 12 bases separated the two germline ends. The CDR3 totals 12 residues. From germline, CDR1 is SGHRS and CDR2 YFSETQ. This chain's CDR3 is CASSADRLEAFF. In DNA, the CDR3 is TGCGCCAGCAGCGCTGACAGACTCGAAGCTTTCTTT. The complete variable domain, with remaining parts taken from reference TRBV5-1 and TRBJ1-1, reads KAGVTQTPRYLIKTRGQQVTLSCSPISGHRSVSWYQQTPGQGLQFLFEYFSETQRNKGNFPGRFSGRQFSNSRSEMNVSTLELGDSALYLCASSADRLEAFFGQGTRLTVV.

The rearrangement joins TRBV5-1 to TRBJ2-1, with 11 nucleotides matching TRBD1. V lost 4 bases to trimming and J lost 7 bases; unmatched junction nucleotides: 10. Germline assignment: CDR1 SGHRS and CDR2 YFSETQ. The CDR3 runs 16 residues. CDR3 loop: CASSTGQGAMWNEQFF. The CDR3 region has the DNA TGCGCCAGCAGCACCGGACAGGGGGCAATGTGGAATGAGCAGTTCTTC.

This clonotype was seen a few times. The rearrangement uses TRBV7-2 and TRBJ1-2; 7 bases align to TRBD1. The germline V gene has CDR1 SGHTA and CDR2 FQGNSA. J gave up 4 bases and V 4 bases, and 12 bases lay outside the gene matches. The CDR3 length is 16 residues. CDR3 coding DNA: TGTGCCAGCAGCTCCCACCAGGGACAGCTGGTCTATGGCTACACCTTC. It translates to CASSSHQGQLVYGYTF.

This clonotype was detected many times. V gene TRBV18 combines with J gene TRBJ1-5, with D maybe TRBD1 (6 bases). The germline V and J ends were trimmed by 2 bases and 5 bases, with 13 bases remaining between them. Germline CDR1 KGHSH, CDR2 LQKENI. This CDR3 spans 15 amino acids. Here the CDR3 reads CASSPGGGNYQPQHF. For the CDR3, the DNA is TGTGCCAGCTCACCAGGGGGGGGCAACTATCAGCCCCAGCATTTT.

The chain uses TRBV20-1 and TRBJ1-2; a weak D match, TRBD1 (6 bases). CDR3 length: 12 residues. CDR1 is DFQATT, CDR2 SNEGSKA, per germline (reference sequence). Trimming stripped 0 bases from V and 8 bases from J, with 10 bases between. CDR3 sequence (DNA): TGCAGTGCTAGAGAACAGGGTGGAGGCTACACCTTC. It specifies CSAREQGGGYTF.

As DNA, the CDR3 is TGTGCCAGCAGTTTAGTAGGGTTTGGAAACACCATATATTTT. Its protein product is CASSLVGFGNTIYF. The chain is built from TRBV12-3 or TRBV12-4 and TRBJ1-3; D is ambiguous. V was shortened by 1 base and J by 3 bases, with 7 bases between the two germline ends. CDR3 size: 14 residues.